One sample yielded the 24 T cell receptor beta chains listed below, sequenced in a study of blood T cell repertoires in COVID-19. Sequenced by immunoSEQ multiplex PCR; TCRdb stores in-frame clones only, minus some. The sample yields over 90,000 clones, around two thirds seen once. Sample: peripheral blood. The origin of the receptors is a man in his sixties or seventies with COVID-19, enrolled during active disease.

V and J are TRBV11-3 and TRBJ2-3; 11 bases line up with TRBD2. Germline V gene data show CDR1 as SGHNT and CDR2 as YENEEA. The CDR3 is 14 amino acids. After removal of 5 bases from V and 4 bases from J, the junction contained 2 bases not matched to a gene. CDR3 sequence (DNA): TGTGCCAGCAGCCAGGGACTAGCGGCAGATACGCAGTATTTT. It yields the protein CASSQGLAADTQYF.

The genes are TRBV30 and TRBJ1-5; D possibly corresponds to TRBD1 (6 bases). This CDR3 spans 18 amino acids. Germline values: CDR1 GTSNPN, CDR2 SVGIG (reference sequence). Trimming removed 4 bases from V and 1 base from J, with 23 bases in between. CDR3 amino acids: CAWTKGRGGYSSNQPQHF. In nucleotides, the CDR3 is TGTGCCTGGACCAAGGGCAGGGGTGGGTATTCGAGCAATCAGCCCCAGCATTTT.

For the CDR3, the DNA is TGTGCCAGCAGTCAGACGGGGGGCCGCGGATTGGTCTATGGCTACACCTTC. Protein sequence: CASSQTGGRGLVYGYTF. The rearrangement uses TRBV27 and TRBJ1-2, with a tentative D call TRBD1 (6 bases). With 5 bases removed from V and 4 bases from J, the gap between germline ends came to 23 bases. Germline values: CDR1 MNHEY, CDR2 SMNVEV (reference sequence). The CDR3 is 17 residues long.

V is TRBV27 and J is TRBJ2-3, with TRBD1 identical over 8 bases. Unmatched junction bases numbered 9, after V lost 3 bases and J lost 1 base. CDR1 is MNHEY, CDR2 SMNVEV, per germline (reference sequence). This CDR3 comprises 17 residues. CDR3 amino acids: CASSFLLSGGGTDTQYF. CDR3 nucleotide sequence: TGTGCCAGCAGTTTCCTTTTATCAGGGGGCGGCACAGATACGCAGTATTTT.

Here the CDR3 DNA reads TGTGCCAGCAGTTCGGGACTAGCGGGAGTAGGGACGCAGTATTTT. Residues: CASSSGLAGVGTQYF. The V gene is TRBV6-2 or TRBV6-3, the J gene TRBJ2-3, with TRBD2 identical over 14 bases. Looked up from germline, CDR1 is MNHEY and CDR2 is SVGEGT. This CDR3 is 15 amino acids long. V shed 4 bases, J shed 9 bases, and the junction held 6 bases outside the gene matches.

The rearrangement uses TRBV9 and TRBJ2-1; TRBD2 is a possible D gene (7 bases). The germline gives CDR1 SGDLS, CDR2 YYNGEE. The V and J ends lost 0 bases and 7 bases respectively, with 14 bases between them. The CDR3 is 15 amino acids. Here the CDR3 reads CASSVGGGGPNEQFF. DNA of the CDR3: TGTGCCAGCAGCGTAGGAGGGGGAGGGCCTAATGAGCAGTTCTTC.

This clone was seen once. The chain recombines TRBV27 with TRBJ1-2, with D hard to call. V was cut by 5 bases and J by 4 bases, with 11 bases left in between. Germline-derived CDR1 and CDR2 are MNHEY and SMNVEV (reference sequence). The CDR3 extends over 13 amino acids. CDR3 DNA: TGTGCCAGCAGTCGCCGGGGAGGCTATGGCTACACCTTC. This codes for CASSRRGGYGYTF.

CDR3 amino acids: CASSFWTNQETQYF. CDR3 nucleotides: TGTGCCAGCAGTTTCTGGACAAACCAAGAGACCCAGTACTTC. This chain joins TRBV28 and TRBJ2-5; D may be TRBD1 (5 bases). Germline V gene sequence: CDR1 MDHEN, CDR2 SYDVKM. Trimming stripped 3 bases from V and 0 bases from J, with 8 bases between. This CDR3 has 14 residues.

The CDR3: CASSLARAGFDEKLFF. In nucleotides, the CDR3 is TGTGCCAGCAGCTTAGCCCGGGCGGGTTTCGATGAAAAACTGTTTTTT. V and J are TRBV7-6 and TRBJ1-4; D is unclear. This CDR3 is built from 16 residues. Germline loops: CDR1 SGHVS, CDR2 FNYEAQ. Deletions cut 0 bases from V and 6 bases from J, with 14 bases between.

The chain couples TRBV7-9 to TRBJ1-1, with 7 nucleotides matching TRBD1. Trimming removed 5 bases from V and 5 bases from J; junction bases left unmatched: 5. This CDR3 region has 13 residues. Germline V gene sequence: CDR1 SEHNR, CDR2 FQNEAQ (reference sequence). CDR3 region: CASSGSGGTEAFF. CDR3 nucleotides: TGTGCCAGCAGCGGCTCAGGGGGGACTGAAGCTTTCTTT.

The V and J genes are TRBV6-2 or TRBV6-3 and TRBJ2-1; TRBD2 aligns across 13 bases. CDR3 length equals 15 residues. The germline gives CDR1 MNHEY, CDR2 SVGEGT. Germline trimming cut 5 bases from V and 13 bases from J; bases unmatched to any gene: 11. The CDR3 is CASSPLAGGIPVQFF. The CDR3 DNA follows: TGTGCCAGCAGTCCACTAGCGGGAGGGATTCCCGTACAGTTCTTC.

This clone was found a few times. CDR3 amino acids: CASSIVGAGGRTEAFF. The CDR3, as DNA: TGTGCCAGTAGTATAGTCGGGGCAGGGGGAAGGACTGAAGCTTTCTTT. The rearrangement links TRBV19 to TRBJ1-1; TRBD1 matches 7 bases. V dropped 1 base and J dropped 5; count of bases not matched to a gene: 10. Germline V CDR1 and CDR2: LNHDA, SQIVND (reference sequence). This CDR3 has 16 residues.

This chain uses TRBV20-1 with TRBJ2-2; the D is unclear. V gave up 3 bases and J gave up 1 base, with 6 bases separating them. Germline CDR1 and CDR2: DFQATT and SNEGSKA (reference sequence). The CDR3 covers 13 residues. The CDR3 region is CSASGQNTGELFF. The DNA of the CDR3 is TGCAGTGCTAGTGGTCAGAACACCGGGGAGCTGTTTTTT.

A single count supports this clone. The chain combines TRBV4-3 with TRBJ1-1; 9 bases fit TRBD1. Germline-derived CDR1 and CDR2 are LGHNA and YSLEER. J was trimmed by 0 bases and V by 6 bases; bases with no gene match: 5. The CDR3 consists of 15 residues. The CDR3: CASRGQGLLNTEAFF. CDR3 coding DNA: TGCGCCAGCAGGGGACAGGGCTTGTTGAACACTGAAGCTTTCTTT.

The chain uses TRBV27 and TRBJ2-1; tentative D call: TRBD2 (5 bases). The CDR3 runs to 14 residues. The germline V gene encodes CDR1 MNHEY and CDR2 SMNVEV (reference sequence). Trimming took off 5 bases at V and 4 bases at J, with 12 bases between the two ends. CDR3 nucleotides: TGTGCCAGCAGTGAGGCAGCGGAGTACAATGAGCAGTTCTTC. Its translation: CASSEAAEYNEQFF.

V gene TRBV11-2 combines with J gene TRBJ2-7, with D uncertain. This CDR3 region has 15 residues. The germline CDR1 and CDR2 sequences are SGHAT and FQNNGV. Trimming took off 7 bases at V and 6 bases at J, with 22 bases between the two ends. The CDR3 DNA sequence: TGTGCCAGCACTCCTCTTACCATCTCATCGGGCGAGCAGTACTTC. It encodes CASTPLTISSGEQYF.

The V and J genes are TRBV6-6 and TRBJ2-7, with D possibly being TRBD1 (6 bases). CDR1 and CDR2 (germline): MNHNY, SVGAGI (reference sequence). There are 15 residues in the CDR3. Trimming shortened V by 7 bases and J by 4 bases, and 20 bases separated the two germline ends. CDR3 loop: CASTKGTSSDYEQYF. The CDR3 bases are TGTGCCAGCACCAAAGGGACATCAAGCGATTACGAGCAGTACTTC.

The CDR3 sequence is CASSLATGTGRDTQYF. CDR3 DNA sequence: TGTGCCAGCAGCTTGGCCACCGGGACAGGGAGAGATACGCAGTATTTT. This chain uses TRBV5-6 with TRBJ2-3; 9 bases map to TRBD1. The V gene's germline CDR1 is SGHDT and CDR2 YYEEEE. With V trimmed by 0 bases and J by 5 bases, 7 bases remained unmatched. This CDR3 region has 16 residues.

The chain recombines TRBV24-1 with TRBJ2-7; the match to TRBD1 covers 7 bases. Germline V gene sequence: CDR1 KGHDR, CDR2 SFDVKD. The V and J ends lost 6 bases and 2 bases, in that order; junction bases with no gene match: 9. This CDR3 has 15 amino acids. CDR3 bases: TGTGCCACCAGTCCACGGGACAGATCCACCTACGAGCAGTACTTC. Its protein product is CATSPRDRSTYEQYF.

In its sample, this clone was seen a few times. The gene calls are TRBV12-5 and TRBJ2-2; the match to TRBD2 covers 14 bases. The V gene's germline CDR1 is LGHNT and CDR2 FRNRAP. The CDR3 is made up of 18 amino acids. V lost 5 bases to trimming and J lost 6 bases; unmatched junction nucleotides: 11. The CDR3 coding sequence is TGTGCTAGTGGTAAAGCCTCCGGGACTAGCGGGAGTTCCGGGGAGCTGTTTTTT. This sequence encodes CASGKASGTSGSSGELFF.

The V gene is TRBV6-1, the J gene TRBJ1-5; D possibly corresponds to TRBD1 (5 bases). Per the germline V gene, CDR1 is MNHNS and CDR2 is SASEGT. The V end was cut by 0 bases, the J end by 0 bases, with 6 bases between. This CDR3 contains 15 residues. The CDR3: CASSEAGHSNQPQHF. As DNA, the CDR3 is TGTGCCAGCAGTGAAGCTGGACATAGCAATCAGCCCCAGCATTTT.

The rearrangement joins TRBV12-3 or TRBV12-4 to TRBJ1-2; a weak D match, TRBD1 (5 bases). This CDR3 has 13 amino acids. V lost 11 bases, J lost 1 base, and 14 bases lay in between. The CDR3 coding sequence is TGTGCCTCGAGGACACCGGGTAACTATGGCTACACCTTC. The encoded protein is CASRTPGNYGYTF.

This clone appeared a single time. The chain recombines TRBV15 with TRBJ1-5; D may be TRBD1 (5 bases). The length of the CDR3 is 14 residues. V was trimmed by 5 bases and J by 3 bases, leaving 11 bases between them. Germline CDR1 and CDR2: LNHNV and YYDKDF (reference sequence). The CDR3 coding sequence is TGTGCCACCAGCCAAACAGGCCTCAATCAGCCCCAGCATTTT. Its protein is CATSQTGLNQPQHF.

The CDR3 loop is CASSPFEYEQYF. The CDR3 DNA reads as TGTGCCAGCAGTCCCTTCGAGTACGAGCAGTACTTC. V gene TRBV25-1 combines with J gene TRBJ2-7; D is undetermined. There are 12 residues in the CDR3. Germline V gene lookup returns CDR1 MGHDK and CDR2 SYGVNS. The ends were cut back, 5 bases at V and 4 bases at J, with 9 bases in the middle.